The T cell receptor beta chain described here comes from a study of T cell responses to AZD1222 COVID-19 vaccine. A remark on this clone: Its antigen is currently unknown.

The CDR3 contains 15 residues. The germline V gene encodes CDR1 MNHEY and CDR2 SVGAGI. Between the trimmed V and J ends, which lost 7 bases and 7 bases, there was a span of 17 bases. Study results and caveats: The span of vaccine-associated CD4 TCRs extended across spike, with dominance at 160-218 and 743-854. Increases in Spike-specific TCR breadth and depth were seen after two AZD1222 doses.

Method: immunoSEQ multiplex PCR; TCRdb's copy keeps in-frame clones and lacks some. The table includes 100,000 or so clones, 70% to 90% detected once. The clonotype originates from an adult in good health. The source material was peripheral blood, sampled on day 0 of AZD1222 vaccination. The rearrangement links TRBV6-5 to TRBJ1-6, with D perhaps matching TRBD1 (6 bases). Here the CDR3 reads CASTEGVLRNSPLHF. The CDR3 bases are TGTGCCAGCACCGAGGGGGTCTTAAGGAATTCACCCCTCCACTTT.